This record covers a single TCR beta chain. Original processing notes: Scientists estimated how many nucleated cells there were by amplifying reference gene primers. This table comes from immunoSEQ multiplex PCR, and its TCRdb copy is limited to in-frame clones, with some not included. Clone size and the V and J calls come from that table; the DNA yielded D and trimming. The data show about 200,000 clones, roughly 94% seen once. While infection was still active, Seattle patients were enrolled and then followed longitudinally. Germline CDR1 is SGHRS and CDR2 is YFSETQ. The V gene end was trimmed by 5 bases and the J gene end by 4 bases; junction bases not matched to a gene: 5. CDR3 length: 14 residues. The sample comes from a study of blood T cell repertoires in COVID-19. The wider study: COVID-19 samples from acute and convalescent phases originated in the United States, Italy and Spain. T cells, B-cell-depleted T cells, or PBMCs provided the cDNA or gDNA that served as material.

The specimen was peripheral blood. The TCR comes from a man aged 25-40 years with COVID-19, enrolled during active disease. This rearrangement joins TRBV5-1 to TRBJ2-1; 8 bases fit TRBD2. CDR3 in amino acids: CASRSASGYNEQFF. The CDR3 DNA sequence: TGCGCCAGCAGATCCGCTAGCGGGTACAATGAGCAGTTCTTC.